What follows is one TCR beta chain and its context. A few counts support this clone. Its specific antigen is unknown. Per-base qualities were not stored, and no clone one base away is much larger. These data are taken from a study of cytomegalovirus exposure and HLA in healthy donors (dated by TCRdb to the late 2010s). In the study overall: An earlier analysis of about 560 of the donors reported 276 Gb of sequence data and 117 million unique TCR beta sequences obtained from about 180 million T cells. Every discovery cohort repertoire had been produced on one sequencing platform. Class I and class II HLA loci were covered by the typing at four-digit resolution. On average, roughly 250,000 unique TCR beta nucleotide sequences were sequenced per donor among some 420 genotyped donors of the cohort, with 15% to 20% of those sequences being non-productive. A few DR-DQ haplotypes were handled as single units for association and clustering because linkage in the cohort was strong. In an earlier analysis of 500 to 650 of the donors, high-throughput TCR beta sequencing was used to judge whether each TCR beta V gene segment behaved as functional or pseudogenic. To predict cytomegalovirus infection status, the study combined high-throughput TCR immunosequencing, statistical association of individual TCRs with disease status, and machine learning. The number of donors typed differed by locus, with roughly 629-640 for A, B, C, DRB1 and DQB1, approximately 500 for DQA1, about 610 for DPA1, and 472 for DPB1. In the later analysis, no new phenotypic data were used to find candidate immune exposures; instead, reliance was placed on TCR beta sequences and their occurrence across donors. About 320 gigabases of sequencing data and some 85 million unique TCR sequences were included in an early release covering around 650 HLA-typed donors. Donor age, sex, ethnicity and CMV serostatus were collected together with the repertoire data. Among the roughly 400 genotyped donors, about 85% belonged to the genetic ancestry cluster associated with self-reported Caucasian donors. The study was designed to test whether signatures of past pathogen exposure could be identified by cataloging public T cell receptors. To study patterns of TCR occurrence, a later analysis re-analyzed previously published TCR beta repertoires from several hundred donors and added high-resolution HLA genotyping. The T cell repertoires of several hundred subjects were profiled by immunosequencing and related to cytomegalovirus serostatus. Genome-wide SNP genotypes for about 65% of the roughly 670 donors were used in a later genetic analysis, which treated that subset as a discovery cohort. Along with the roughly 670-subject first cohort, a separate validation cohort of over a hundred different subjects was used.

Here is what the overall study found, with its caveats: In a later analysis, several top co-occurrence clusters were reported to appear linked to parvovirus B19, influenza, CMV and Epstein-Barr virus. The study gave a list of 150 to 200 TCR beta chains associated with cytomegalovirus. A further reported finding was that TCR beta sequences accurately predicted the HLA-A and HLA-B alleles for most subjects in the first cohort. In a later analysis, HLA-associated TCR beta chains showed more clonal expansion and lower generation probabilities than non-associated chains that were equally common. For the cohort, immune exposure information was limited to CMV serostatus. While some public TCRs were present in many individuals, most TCR sequences turned up only very rarely across donors. Cytomegalovirus status was reported to be diagnosed by the classifier with high specificity and sensitivity in both the original and validation cohorts. Correlated functional status among segregating V segments might reflect linkage disequilibrium, but an unknown experimental factor could not be ruled out. In an earlier analysis of roughly 560 of the donors, most TCR beta V segments were observed in productive rearrangements about 90% or about 30% of the time, broadly matching IMGT annotations. The presence/absence analyses assumed that sequencing depth was roughly uniform across donors, and that assumption may not be true. Three of the identified cytomegalovirus-associated TCR beta chains were confirmed in vitro to be specific for cytomegalovirus antigens. The sequencing pipeline was judged likely to have produced a cluster of highly shared sequence variants as a technical artifact. When HLA alleles, especially DR and DQ, strongly co-occurred, TCR associations were difficult to assign to individual alleles. HLA typing was unavailable for some donors at each locus, so association tests used only the typed subset. According to the authors, the approach could potentially be generalized to other disease states and immunological phenotypes. This cohort had only TCR beta chains sequenced, and the lack of alpha or paired-chain data limited which features could be detected. The earlier analysis of some 560 of the donors excluded roughly 17 rarely observed V segments, including chromosome 9 orphons, because counts were too low. In a later analysis, TCR association rates were found to vary across HLA loci, with the most associated TCRs seen for DRB1 alleles and the fewest for HLA-C alleles. In a later genetic analysis, a missense DCLRE1C variant was associated with V-gene and J-gene trimming of TCR beta chains, and the association was replicated in an independent cohort. At a false discovery rate of 0.05, a later analysis linked some 17,000 TCR beta sequences to specific HLA alleles. A later genetic analysis reported fewer N-insertions in productive TCRs among donors in an Asian-associated ancestry cluster than the roughly 650-donor mean. In a later analysis, most CMV-associated TCR beta chains were found to appear HLA-restricted, with HLA associations seemingly driven largely by CMV exposure. Because the 87-base-pair reads could not distinguish some IMGT-functional V segments, including TRBV6-2 and TRBV6-3, those segments were excluded.

Inclusive of the bounding cysteine and phenylalanine, the CDR3 is 13 residues long. Left in the record is the CDR3 DNA by itself, 39 bases read in frame from the first base. The junction shows trimming of 7 bases on V and 5 bases on J, and the gene matches do not reach 7 bases of it. The CDR1 and CDR2 encoded by the germline V gene are MNHEY and SVGAGI. The cohort comprised several hundred healthy bone marrow donors. Cohort members were all nominally healthy when sampled, although unrecorded immune exposures were likely present. The donor was CMV seropositive and belonged to the group of some 290 seropositive cohort members. A peripheral blood sample was collected from each donor, and TCR beta sequencing was performed on peripheral blood mononuclear cells. The Qiagen DNeasy Blood Extraction Kit was used to extract genomic DNA from the blood cell samples. Libraries were built with the immunoSEQ multiplex PCR assay. For the multiplex PCR, a mixture combining 60 forward primers for TCR Vbeta segments and 13 reverse primers for TCR Jbeta segments was used. The CDR3 region of rearranged TCR beta genes was amplified from genomic DNA by a multiplex PCR assay. On the Illumina HiSeq System, the amplified TCR beta libraries were sequenced as 87-base-pair reads. As for how the authors treated the data: A later analysis tallied 75 million to 95 million unique TCR beta chains across the 650 to 750 repertoires, and about 10 million of those chains were shared by two or more donors. To remove PCR and sequencing errors, raw reads were error-corrected and collapsed into unique sequences using a nearest-neighbor algorithm that merged closely related sequences. To assign V, D and J gene segments, CDR3 sequences were aligned to IMGT reference sequences. Each retained sequence needed at least a six-nucleotide match to both a V gene segment and a J gene segment. Rearrangements were classified as productive when the CDR3 lacked stop codons and remained in frame with V and J, and all other rearrangements were classified as non-productive. Following IMGT convention, CDR3 was defined as the stretch from the second conserved V-encoded cysteine to the conserved J-encoded phenylalanine. The earlier analysis of about 500 of the donors excluded sequences that lacked an unambiguous match to a single V gene segment. An earlier analysis of fewer than 750 of the donors classified V segments as functional when productive rearrangements were above 56.7% and as segregating when the standard deviation between donors was above 5%. A statistical classification framework was built to diagnose cytomegalovirus status from the catalog of TCR beta chain sequences. V and J gene assignment, in a later analysis, came from comparing TCR nucleotide sequences with IMGT/GENE-DB human TR gene sequences. A later analysis assigned CDR3 sequences and most-parsimonious VDJ recombination scenarios with the TCRdist pipeline. In a later analysis, each TCR beta chain was defined by its CDR3 amino acid sequence together with its V-gene family, and reads without a unique V-gene family were excluded. To address suspected cross-contamination and a sequencing artifact, a later analysis removed 450 to 700 highly shared, low-generation-probability nucleotide sequences. A later analysis calculated a clonal expansion index for each public chain from normalized within-repertoire ranks of inferred template counts. In a later analysis, generation probabilities were computed using a VDJ recombination model fitted to out-of-frame rearrangements, and the results were checked against IGoR. In a later analysis, hypergeometric tests were used to score TCR-TCR, TCR-HLA and TCR-CMV co-occurrence, with a repertoire-size bias correction applied to TCR pairs. To estimate false discovery rates, a later analysis permuted the HLA or CMV assignments 20 times. A later analysis grouped co-occurring TCRs with DBSCAN, adding TCRdist sequence similarity when clustering within HLA-allele-positive subsets. For co-occurrence clustering, repertoires with fewer than 30,000 or more than 120,000 public chains were excluded, along with four or five repertoires with anomalous nucleotide sharing. The source is immuneACCESS, and TCRdb retained only in-frame sequences with V and J called. Part of the clones is not carried over; for the studies checked, unresolved V genes explain less than half of this, and the remainder is unexplained. The V and J calls and clone size come from that table; D and trimming were worked out from the DNA. Recorded for this sample are 240,000 or so clones; 82% of them occurred a single time. The ten biggest clones cover 5% to 6% of the sample.

The receptor chain draws on TRBV6-5 and TRBJ2-5; 7 middle bases align to TRBD1. Input material: PBMCs. The receptor was derived from a woman in her forties in good health and CMV-seropositive. CDR3 protein: CASTGPDRETQYF. The nucleotides read TGTGCCAGCACCGGCCCGGACAGGGAGACCCAGTACTTC.